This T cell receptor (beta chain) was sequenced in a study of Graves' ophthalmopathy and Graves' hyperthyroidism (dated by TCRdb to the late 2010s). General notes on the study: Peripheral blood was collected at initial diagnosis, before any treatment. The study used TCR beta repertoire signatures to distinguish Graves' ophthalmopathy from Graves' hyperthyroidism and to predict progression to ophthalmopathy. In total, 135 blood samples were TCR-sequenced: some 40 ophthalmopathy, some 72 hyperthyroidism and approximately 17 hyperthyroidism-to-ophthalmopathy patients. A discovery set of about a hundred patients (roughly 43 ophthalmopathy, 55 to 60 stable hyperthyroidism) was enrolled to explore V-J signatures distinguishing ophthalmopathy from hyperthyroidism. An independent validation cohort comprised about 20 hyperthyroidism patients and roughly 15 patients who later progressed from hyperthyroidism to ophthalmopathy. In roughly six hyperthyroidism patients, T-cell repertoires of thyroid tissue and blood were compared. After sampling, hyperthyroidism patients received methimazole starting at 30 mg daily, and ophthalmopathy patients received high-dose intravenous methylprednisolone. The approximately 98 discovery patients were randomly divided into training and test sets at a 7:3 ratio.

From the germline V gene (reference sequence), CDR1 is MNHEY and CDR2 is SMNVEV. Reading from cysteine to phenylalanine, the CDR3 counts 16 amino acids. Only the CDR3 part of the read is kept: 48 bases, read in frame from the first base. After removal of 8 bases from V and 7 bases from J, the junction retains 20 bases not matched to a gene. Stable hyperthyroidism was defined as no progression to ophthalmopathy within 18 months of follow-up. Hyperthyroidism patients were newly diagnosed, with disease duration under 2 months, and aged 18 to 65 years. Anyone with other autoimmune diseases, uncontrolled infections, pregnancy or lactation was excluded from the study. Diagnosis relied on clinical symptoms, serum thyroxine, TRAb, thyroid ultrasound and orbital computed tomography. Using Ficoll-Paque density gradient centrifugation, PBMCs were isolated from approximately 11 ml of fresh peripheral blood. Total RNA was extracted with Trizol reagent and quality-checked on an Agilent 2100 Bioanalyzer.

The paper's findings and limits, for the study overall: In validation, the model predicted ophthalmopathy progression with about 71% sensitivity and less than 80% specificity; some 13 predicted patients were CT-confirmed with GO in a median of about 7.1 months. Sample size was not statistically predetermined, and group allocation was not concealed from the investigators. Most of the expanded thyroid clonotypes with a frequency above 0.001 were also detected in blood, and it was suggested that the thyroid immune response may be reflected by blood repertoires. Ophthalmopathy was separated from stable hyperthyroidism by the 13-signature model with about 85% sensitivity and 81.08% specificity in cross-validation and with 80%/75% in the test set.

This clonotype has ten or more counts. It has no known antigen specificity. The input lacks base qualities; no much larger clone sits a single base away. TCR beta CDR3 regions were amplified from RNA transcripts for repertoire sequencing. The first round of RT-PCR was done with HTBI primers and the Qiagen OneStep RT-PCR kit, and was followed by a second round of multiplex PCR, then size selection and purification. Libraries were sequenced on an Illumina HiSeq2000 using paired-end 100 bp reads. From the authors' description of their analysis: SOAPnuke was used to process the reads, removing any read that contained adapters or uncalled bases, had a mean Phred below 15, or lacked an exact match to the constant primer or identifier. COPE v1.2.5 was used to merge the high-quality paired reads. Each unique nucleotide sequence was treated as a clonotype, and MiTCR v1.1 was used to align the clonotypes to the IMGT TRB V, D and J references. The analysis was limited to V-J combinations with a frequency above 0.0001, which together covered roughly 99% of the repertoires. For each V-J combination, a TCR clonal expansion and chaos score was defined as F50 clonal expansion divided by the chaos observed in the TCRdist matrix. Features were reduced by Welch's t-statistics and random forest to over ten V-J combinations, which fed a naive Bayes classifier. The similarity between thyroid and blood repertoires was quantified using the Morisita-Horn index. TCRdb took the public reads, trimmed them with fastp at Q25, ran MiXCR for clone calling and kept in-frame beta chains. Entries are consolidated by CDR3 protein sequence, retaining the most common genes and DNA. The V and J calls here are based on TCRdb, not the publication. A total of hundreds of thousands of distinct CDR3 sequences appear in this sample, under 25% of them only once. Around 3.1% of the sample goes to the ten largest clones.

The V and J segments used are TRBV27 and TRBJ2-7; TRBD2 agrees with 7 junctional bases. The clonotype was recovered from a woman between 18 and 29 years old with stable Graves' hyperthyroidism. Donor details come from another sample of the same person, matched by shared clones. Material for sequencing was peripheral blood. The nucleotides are TGTGCCAGCTCAACCACAGCGGGGCGAACCAAGGGGGAGCAGTACTTC. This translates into CASSTTAGRTKGEQYF.